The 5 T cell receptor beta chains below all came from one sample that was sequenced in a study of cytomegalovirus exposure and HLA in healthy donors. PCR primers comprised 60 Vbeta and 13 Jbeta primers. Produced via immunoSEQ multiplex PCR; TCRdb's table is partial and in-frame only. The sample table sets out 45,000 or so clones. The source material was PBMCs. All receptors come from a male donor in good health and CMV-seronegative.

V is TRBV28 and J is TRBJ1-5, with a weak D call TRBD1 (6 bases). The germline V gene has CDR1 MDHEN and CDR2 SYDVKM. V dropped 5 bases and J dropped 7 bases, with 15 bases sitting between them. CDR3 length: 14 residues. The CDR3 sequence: CASSPQGRGQPQHF. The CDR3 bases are TGTGCCAGCAGTCCTCAGGGGAGAGGACAGCCCCAGCATTTT. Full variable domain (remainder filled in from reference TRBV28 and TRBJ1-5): DVKVTQSSRYLVKRTGEKVFLECVQDMDHENMFWYRQDPGLGLRLIYFSYDVKMKEKGDIPEGYSVSREKKERFSLILESASTNQTSMYLCASSPQGRGQPQHFGDGTRLSIL.

CDR3 in amino acids: CASSFFSSGMDNEQFF. CDR3 bases: TGTGCCAGCAGCTTCTTCTCTAGCGGGATGGACAATGAGCAGTTCTTC. The genes are TRBV9 and TRBJ2-1; 9 positions match TRBD2. The V gene's germline CDR1 is SGDLS and CDR2 YYNGEE. The CDR3 covers 16 residues. The J segment lost 5 bases and the V segment lost 4 bases, leaving 10 bases of the junction unmatched.

The CDR3 loop is CASIKGVAEVGELFF. Here the CDR3 DNA reads TGTGCCAGCATCAAAGGGGTAGCGGAGGTCGGGGAGCTGTTTTTT. J is TRBJ2-2 and V is TRBV11-2; TRBD2 is a possible D gene (6 bases). CDR1 and CDR2 (germline): SGHAT, FQNNGV. V lost 7 bases and J lost 7, with 19 bases in between. CDR3 length: 15 amino acids.

The CDR3 here is CASTLVLGGTQYF. The CDR3 coding sequence is TGTGCCAGCACCCTGGTACTAGGGGGGACCCAGTACTTC. This chain joins TRBV2 and TRBJ2-5, with a tentative D call TRBD1 (6 bases). Deletions cut 7 bases from V and 7 bases from J, with 16 bases between. Germline assignment: CDR1 SNHLY and CDR2 FYNNEI. The CDR3 covers 13 residues.

The DNA of the CDR3 is TGTGCCAGCAGTTACTCGATTACAATGAACACTGAAGCTTTCTTT. Its translation is CASSYSITMNTEAFF. The chain has TRBV6-5 and TRBJ1-1; no clear D gene. Germline V gene sequence: CDR1 MNHEY, CDR2 SVGAGI. The V gene lost 0 bases and the J gene lost 0 bases, with 8 bases spanning the gap. The CDR3 has 15 amino acids.